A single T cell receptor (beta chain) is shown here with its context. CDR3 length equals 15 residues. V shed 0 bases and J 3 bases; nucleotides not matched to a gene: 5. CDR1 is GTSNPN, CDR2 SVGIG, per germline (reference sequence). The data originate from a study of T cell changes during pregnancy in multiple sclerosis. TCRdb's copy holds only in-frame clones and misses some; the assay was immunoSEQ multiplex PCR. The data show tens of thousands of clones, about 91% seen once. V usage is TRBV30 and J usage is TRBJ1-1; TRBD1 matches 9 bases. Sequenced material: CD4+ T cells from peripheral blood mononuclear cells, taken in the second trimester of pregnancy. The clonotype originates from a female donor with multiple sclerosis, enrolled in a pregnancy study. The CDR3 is CAWSVQGARDTEAFF. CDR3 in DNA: TGTGCCTGGAGTGTACAGGGGGCGCGGGACACTGAAGCTTTCTTT.